This passage covers 21 T cell receptor beta chains from one sample sequenced in a study of control samples from healthy donors and cancer patients. Generated by immunoSEQ multiplex PCR, the TCRdb table keeps only in-frame clones and is missing some. The sample records some 410,000 clones, 80% to 95% being singletons. Sequencing was carried out using PBMCs. Receptors were obtained from a man in his forties with head and neck cancer.

V usage is TRBV9 and J usage is TRBJ2-5; D is perhaps TRBD2 (6 bases). Between the trimmed V and J ends, which lost 0 bases and 3 bases, there was a span of 6 bases. The V gene's germline CDR1 is SGDLS and CDR2 YYNGEE. The CDR3 sequence is 13 residues long. CDR3 nucleotides: TGTGCCAGCAGCGTAGCGGGAGAAGAGACCCAGTACTTC. Protein product: CASSVAGEETQYF.

This chain joins TRBV10-1 and TRBJ2-7; weak D call: TRBD1 (5 bases). The CDR3 runs 15 residues. The V and J ends lost 0 bases and 0 bases respectively, with 9 bases between them. Germline V gene lookup returns CDR1 WNHNN and CDR2 SYGVQD (reference sequence). CDR3 coding DNA: TGCGCCAGCAGTGAGTCGAAAGGGGTCTCCTACGAGCAGTACTTC. The encoded protein is CASSESKGVSYEQYF.

This sequence joins TRBV25-1 and TRBJ1-5; D is uncertain. Germline-derived CDR1 and CDR2 are MGHDK and SYGVNS. The CDR3 length is 13 residues. V shed 3 bases and J shed 6 bases, with 9 bases lying between them. The CDR3: CASSEGFTQPQHF. CDR3 nucleotides: TGTGCCAGCAGTGAGGGATTTACTCAGCCCCAGCATTTT. The variable domain in full, completed from reference TRBV25-1 and TRBJ1-5, reads EADIYQTPRYLVIGTGKKITLECSQTMGHDKMYWYQQDPGMELHLIHYSYGVNSTEKGDLSSESTVSRIRTEHFPLTLESARPSHTSQYLCASSEGFTQPQHFGDGTRLSIL.

The V call is TRBV12-3 or TRBV12-4, the J call TRBJ2-7; D is undetermined. The V and J ends lost 0 bases and 2 bases respectively, with 5 bases between them. The CDR3 length is 13 residues. CDR3 protein: CASSLAYTYEQYF. Written as DNA, the CDR3 is TGTGCCAGCAGTTTAGCTTATACCTACGAGCAGTACTTC.

The table lists this clone with a count of one. The J gene is TRBJ1-1, the V gene TRBV6-5; possible D gene TRBD1, 5 bases. Trimming left V 7 bases short and J 9 bases short, with 12 bases between. Germline values: CDR1 MNHEY, CDR2 SVGAGI. The length of the CDR3 is 11 residues. The CDR3 sequence: CASTTRDQAFF. DNA for the CDR3: TGTGCCAGCACGACCCGGGACCAAGCTTTCTTT.

This chain connects TRBV28 to TRBJ2-7; D is ambiguous. Trimming left V 6 bases short and J 3 bases short, with 15 bases between. CDR1 and CDR2 (germline): MDHEN, SYDVKM. CDR3 length: 14 amino acids. CDR3 sequence (DNA): TGTGCCAGCAGCACCCCTCTGGGTCTCTACGAGCAGTACTTC. It specifies CASSTPLGLYEQYF.

The chain employs TRBV7-9 and TRBJ2-7; 7 bases agree with TRBD2. The CDR3 covers 14 residues. V dropped 5 bases and J dropped 2; count of bases not matched to a gene: 6. CDR1 is SEHNR and CDR2 is FQNEAQ in the germline V gene (reference sequence). Here the CDR3 reads CASSPGGWPYEQYF. DNA for the CDR3: TGTGCCAGCAGCCCGGGAGGCTGGCCCTACGAGCAGTACTTC.

J is TRBJ2-7 and V is TRBV5-6, with D unresolved. The CDR3 totals 11 residues. V was trimmed by 3 bases and J by 7 bases, leaving 8 bases between them. Germline CDR1 and CDR2: SGHDT and YYEEEE. The CDR3 nucleotides read TGTGCCAGCAGCTCCATGGGGGAGCAGTACTTC. Its translation is CASSSMGEQYF.

The chain links TRBV15 to TRBJ2-5; 12 nucleotides agree with TRBD2. CDR1 is LNHNV, CDR2 YYDKDF, per germline (reference sequence). The length of the CDR3 is 19 residues. Losses at the gene ends were 2 bases for V and 3 bases for J; bases not matched to a gene: 13. CDR3 DNA: TGTGCCACCAGCAGAAAACAGATGACTAGCGGGAGAGGGAAAGAGACCCAGTACTTC. Translation: CATSRKQMTSGRGKETQYF.

The chain employs TRBV21-1 and TRBJ1-6; the tabulated D call, TRBD1, remains unverified against the DNA. TRBV21-1 is a recognized pseudogene. The CDR3 runs 15 residues. The CDR3 loop reads CASSKGGGPLSPLHF. CDR3 nucleotide sequence: TGTGCCAGCAGCAAAGGAGGGGGCCCACTTTCACCCCTCCACTTT.

The rearrangement joins TRBV30 to TRBJ1-2, with no clear D. Trimming shortened V by 3 bases and J by 5 bases, and 13 bases separated the two germline ends. The V gene's germline CDR1 is GTSNPN and CDR2 SVGIG (reference sequence). The CDR3 runs 13 residues. The CDR3 sequence: CAWSVGLGYGYTF. The CDR3, as DNA: TGTGCCTGGAGCGTTGGATTAGGGTATGGCTACACCTTC.

The chain uses TRBV10-3 and TRBJ1-5, with D possibly being TRBD1 (5 bases). This CDR3 has 17 amino acids. Trimming shortened V by 6 bases and J by 6 bases, and 24 bases separated the two germline ends. Germline CDR1 and CDR2: ENHRY and SYGVKD. This CDR3 reads CAISPGFVEGPGQPQHF. The CDR3 DNA follows: TGTGCCATCAGCCCAGGTTTTGTAGAGGGGCCGGGTCAGCCCCAGCATTTT.

V and J are TRBV5-1 and TRBJ2-3; 9 nucleotides align to TRBD2. J was trimmed by 4 bases and V by 4 bases; bases with no gene match: 10. The CDR3 runs to 16 residues. The germline CDR1 and CDR2 sequences are SGHRS and YFSETQ. CDR3 residues: CASSPRQGGGADTQYF. CDR3 DNA sequence: TGCGCCAGCAGCCCACGACAGGGCGGGGGGGCAGATACGCAGTATTTT.

This chain uses TRBV5-6 with TRBJ1-4; D is perhaps TRBD1 (5 bases). Germline assignment: CDR1 SGHDT and CDR2 YYEEEE. Trimming took off 3 bases at V and 8 bases at J, with 17 bases between the two ends. CDR3 size: 15 residues. The CDR3 reads CASSSRQGQAEKLFF. The CDR3 DNA is TGTGCCAGCAGCTCGAGGCAGGGTCAGGCCGAAAAACTGTTTTTT.

The chain combines TRBV28 with TRBJ2-7; D is perhaps TRBD2 (7 bases). Germline CDR1 is MDHEN and CDR2 is SYDVKM. This CDR3 comprises 14 residues. The V end was cut by 6 bases, the J end by 2 bases, with 14 bases between. The CDR3 DNA sequence: TGTGCCAGCAGATCCCGGGGGGCGGCCTACGAGCAGTACTTC. It is translated as CASRSRGAAYEQYF. Full variable domain (outside the CDR3, taken from reference TRBV28 and TRBJ2-7): DVKVTQSSRYLVKRTGEKVFLECVQDMDHENMFWYRQDPGLGLRLIYFSYDVKMKEKGDIPEGYSVSREKKERFSLILESASTNQTSMYLCASRSRGAAYEQYFGPGTRLTVT.

A single count supports this clone. The chain is built from TRBV12-3 or TRBV12-4 and TRBJ1-5; tentatively, D is TRBD1 (6 bases). Trimming removed 3 bases from V and 4 bases from J, with 7 bases in between. This CDR3 has 13 amino acids. The CDR3 region is CASSFRGNQPQHF. The CDR3, as DNA: TGTGCCAGCAGTTTCAGGGGAAATCAGCCCCAGCATTTT.

The chain joins TRBV6-6 to TRBJ2-3, with D unresolved. Between the trimmed V and J ends, which lost 0 bases and 6 bases, there was a span of 10 bases. Germline lookup yields CDR1 MNHNY and CDR2 SVGAGI (reference sequence). The length of the CDR3 is 14 residues. CDR3 loop: CASSYSGDVDTQYF. The CDR3 DNA sequence: TGTGCCAGCAGTTACTCGGGCGACGTGGATACGCAGTATTTT.

The chain uses TRBV6-2 or TRBV6-3 and TRBJ1-5; 8 bases agree with TRBD1. The CDR3 has 15 amino acids. V gave up 5 bases and J gave up 5 bases; unmatched junction bases: 8. Germline V gene lookup returns CDR1 MNHEY and CDR2 SVGEGT. Written as DNA, the CDR3 is TGTGCCAGCAGTGCACCAGGGGGCGCGGATCAGCCCCAGCATTTT. As protein: CASSAPGGADQPQHF.

This chain links TRBV29-1 with TRBJ2-1, with 14 bases aligning to TRBD2. In germline, CDR1 is SQVTM, CDR2 ANQGSEA. The CDR3 spans 12 residues. The CDR3 nucleotides are TGCTCGGGACTAGCGGGAGATCTTGAGCAGTTCTTC. Residues: CSGLAGDLEQFF.

This clone was recorded a few times. The V and J genes are TRBV4-1 and TRBJ2-6, with 10 bases fitting TRBD1. Germline CDR1 and CDR2: MGHRA and YSYEKL. J lost 1 base, V lost 1 base, and 7 bases had no gene match. The CDR3 spans 19 residues. This chain's CDR3 is CASSQATGGTASGANVLTF. The CDR3, as DNA: TGCGCCAGCAGCCAAGCGACAGGGGGCACGGCGTCTGGGGCCAACGTCCTGACTTTC.

The chain links TRBV7-3 to TRBJ2-2; D might be TRBD1 (7 bases). The V end lost 2 bases, the J end lost 6 bases, and 13 bases lay between the germline ends. Looked up from germline, CDR1 is SGHTA and CDR2 is FQGTGA. There are 15 residues in the CDR3. The DNA of the CDR3 is TGTGCCAGCAGCTTAGGAGGGGGCGACGCCGGGGAGCTGTTTTTT. It encodes CASSLGGGDAGELFF.